The clone carrying this T cell receptor (beta chain) was recorded only once. Terminally differentiated effector memory CD45RA+ cells were left out of the naive CD8 fraction, which was CD45RO-negative and positively selected for CCR7. This table comes from immunoSEQ multiplex PCR, and its TCRdb copy is limited to in-frame clones, with some not included. The sample consists of about 2.1 million clones, roughly 93% of them appearing once. Trimming took 2 bases from V and 5 from J, leaving 12 bases between them. The CDR3 length is 14 residues. CDR1 and CDR2 from the germline V gene are SGHDN and FVKESK. This sample was taken from a study of shared clonotypes between healthy human individuals.

J is TRBJ2-5 and V is TRBV14; no definite D call. The sequence derives from a man aged 18 to 29 in good health. Some clones in this sample may be carry-over from other donors' samples. The sample was naive CD8+ T cells from PBMCs. The CDR3 loop is CASSQYHPGETQYF. In nucleotides, the CDR3 is TGTGCCAGCAGCCAATACCACCCCGGGGAGACCCAGTACTTC.